The 20 T cell receptor beta chains below were found in one sample sequenced in a study of blood T cell repertoires in COVID-19. Only in-frame clones appear in the TCRdb table, and some are missing; sequencing was by immunoSEQ multiplex PCR. The table shows around 220,000 clones, with more than 65% occurring only once. The sequenced sample was peripheral blood. These receptors all come from a woman between 40 and 50 years old with active or convalescent COVID-19.

The J gene is TRBJ1-2, the V gene TRBV18, with 9 nucleotides matching TRBD1. CDR1 and CDR2 from the germline V gene are KGHSH and LQKENI. Germline trimming cut 6 bases from V and 2 bases from J; bases unmatched to any gene: 7. There are 15 residues in the CDR3. In DNA, the CDR3 is TGTGCCAGCTCGTCCCGGACAGGGGCCAACTATGGCTACACCTTC. Amino acids: CASSSRTGANYGYTF.

V usage is TRBV13 and J usage is TRBJ1-4; D perhaps matches TRBD1 (5 bases). Germline-derived CDR1 and CDR2 are PRHDT and FYEKMQ (reference sequence). The CDR3 spans 14 residues. V was clipped by 0 bases and J by 5 bases, with 7 bases between them. The CDR3 loop is CASSLGRGNEKLFF. CDR3 coding DNA: TGTGCCAGCAGCTTAGGCCGGGGGAATGAAAAACTGTTTTTT.

The DNA for the CDR3 is TGTGCCAGCAGCCAGGACAGCCTGGGGCCCCCGAACATTCAGTACTTC. Translation gives CASSQDSLGPPNIQYF. This chain connects TRBV4-2 to TRBJ2-4, with D perhaps matching TRBD1 (6 bases). CDR1 is LGHNA and CDR2 is YNFKEQ in the germline V gene. Trimming shortened V by 3 bases and J by 7 bases, and 19 bases separated the two germline ends. CDR3 size: 16 residues.

This clone has just a few counts. This chain uses TRBV7-9 with TRBJ2-7; no clear D gene. Trimming removed 5 bases at V and 0 bases at J, with 20 bases between. The CDR3 contains 17 residues. Germline CDR1 SEHNR, CDR2 FQNEAQ (reference sequence). The DNA for the CDR3 is TGTGCCAGCAGCACATCTCAAGTTGGGCTTGGCTCCTACGAGCAGTACTTC. Protein sequence: CASSTSQVGLGSYEQYF.

The chain has TRBV5-1 and TRBJ1-1, with D tentatively TRBD1 (5 bases). The length of the CDR3 is 14 residues. CDR1 is SGHRS and CDR2 is YFSETQ in the germline V gene. V lost 0 bases to trimming and J lost 2 bases, with 8 bases between them. The DNA of the CDR3 is TGCGCCAGCAGCTTGGATCAGGGCAACACTGAAGCTTTCTTT. Its translation is CASSLDQGNTEAFF.

The chain joins TRBV20-1 to TRBJ1-2; D is possibly TRBD1 (5 bases). The CDR3 spans 12 residues. CDR1 is DFQATT and CDR2 is SNEGSKA in the germline V gene (reference sequence). Trimming stripped 3 bases from V and 4 bases from J, with 9 bases between. The CDR3 nucleotides read TGCAGTGCTAGTGGGGCGTCCTATGGCTACACCTTC. Translating it yields CSASGASYGYTF.

The rearrangement uses TRBV15 and TRBJ1-4; TRBD1 aligns across 7 bases. Germline V gene data show CDR1 as LNHNV and CDR2 as YYDKDF (reference sequence). Trimming at V came to 2 bases and at J to 10 bases, leaving 10 bases not matched to a gene. The CDR3 length is 15 residues. CDR3 protein: CATSRSDRSGPKLFF. As DNA, the CDR3 is TGTGCCACCAGCAGATCGGACAGGTCGGGACCAAAACTGTTTTTT. The variable domain in full, with the rest retrieved from reference TRBV15 and TRBJ1-4, is DAMVIQNPRYQVTQFGKPVTLSCSQTLNHNVMYWYQQKSSQAPKLLFHYYDKDFNNEADTPDNFQSRRPNTSFCFLDIRSPGLGDTAMYLCATSRSDRSGPKLFFGSGTQLSVL.

The chain links TRBV24-1 to TRBJ1-1, with D possibly matching TRBD1 (5 bases). Trimming removed 0 bases from V and 5 bases from J, with 15 bases in between. Germline assignment: CDR1 KGHDR and CDR2 SFDVKD. The CDR3 sequence is 16 residues long. The CDR3 is CATSDLQNTGGTEAFF. The CDR3 DNA reads as TGTGCCACCAGTGATTTGCAAAACACGGGGGGGACTGAAGCTTTCTTT.

The rearrangement uses TRBV7-3 and TRBJ1-2; the match to TRBD1 covers 10 bases. CDR3 length equals 16 residues. Germline CDR1 reads SGHTA; CDR2 reads FQGTGA. Trimming at V came to 4 bases and at J to 4 bases, leaving 9 bases not matched to a gene. CDR3 sequence reads: CASSSGTGENIYGYTF. The CDR3 DNA follows: TGTGCCAGCAGCTCGGGGACAGGGGAGAATATCTATGGCTACACCTTC. Full variable domain (rest looked up from reference TRBV7-3 and TRBJ1-2): GAGVSQTPSNKVTEKGKYVELRCDPISGHTALYWYRQSLGQGPEFLIYFQGTGAADDSGLPNDRFFAVRPEGSVSTLKIQRTERGDSAVYLCASSSGTGENIYGYTFGSGTRLTVV.

The rearrangement uses TRBV5-6 and TRBJ1-3; maybe TRBD1 (5 bases). Per germline, CDR1 SGHDT and CDR2 YYEEEE. The CDR3 spans 13 residues. V was shortened by 5 bases and J by 9 bases, with 15 bases between the two germline ends. The CDR3 loop is CASRGPKIGTIYF. DNA of the CDR3: TGTGCCAGCAGGGGGCCGAAGATTGGCACCATATATTTT.

The CDR3 spells CASSLSAAAEAFF. CDR3 in DNA: TGTGCCAGCAGTTTATCGGCGGCAGCGGAAGCTTTCTTT. This rearrangement joins TRBV27 to TRBJ1-1, with D unresolved. CDR3 size: 13 residues. Trimming left V 0 bases short and J 8 bases short, with 10 bases between. Germline V CDR1 and CDR2: MNHEY, SMNVEV (reference sequence).

The V and J genes are TRBV19 and TRBJ2-2, with D tentatively TRBD1 (5 bases). The CDR3 is 16 residues long. Germline V gene sequence: CDR1 LNHDA, CDR2 SQIVND (reference sequence). The V end was cut by 0 bases, the J end by 5 bases, with 13 bases between. The CDR3 DNA reads as TGTGCCAGTAGTATAGAGCAGGGAAGACGGACCGGGGAGCTGTTTTTT. It codes for CASSIEQGRRTGELFF. Based on the CDR3 plus reference TRBV19 and TRBJ2-2, the full variable domain is DGGITQSPKYLFRKEGQNVTLSCEQNLNHDAMYWYRQDPGQGLRLIYYSQIVNDFQKGDIAEGYSVSREKKESFPLTVTSAQKNPTAFYLCASSIEQGRRTGELFFGEGSRLTVL.

In this sample, this clone turned up once. The genes are TRBV14 and TRBJ2-2, with D maybe TRBD2 (6 bases). Germline CDR1 is SGHDN and CDR2 is FVKESK. The CDR3 is made up of 14 amino acids. The V and J ends lost 1 base and 7 bases respectively, with 10 bases between them. CDR3 bases: TGTGCCAGCAGCCAAGCTCGGGGGATCGGGGAGCTGTTTTTT. Translating it yields CASSQARGIGELFF.

The rearrangement uses TRBV10-3 and TRBJ2-2, with 9 bases fitting TRBD1. Germline CDR1 and CDR2: ENHRY and SYGVKD. The length of the CDR3 is 15 residues. The V gene end was trimmed by 5 bases and the J gene end by 2 bases; junction bases not matched to a gene: 3. DNA of the CDR3: TGTGCCATCAGTTGGACAGGGGCTAACACCGGGGAGCTGTTTTTT. Protein: CAISWTGANTGELFF.

This sequence joins TRBV4-1 and TRBJ1-5; a possible D gene is TRBD1 (5 bases). Trimming shortened V by 0 bases and J by 0 bases, and 12 bases separated the two germline ends. The CDR3 loop spans 17 amino acids. Looked up from germline, CDR1 is MGHRA and CDR2 is YSYEKL. CDR3 coding DNA: TGCGCCAGCAGCCAAGACATTGACAGCTATAGCAATCAGCCCCAGCATTTT. Its translation: CASSQDIDSYSNQPQHF.

The genes are TRBV7-3 and TRBJ2-5; D is possibly TRBD2 (5 bases). This CDR3 is built from 16 residues. From germline, CDR1 is SGHTA and CDR2 FQGTGA. Trimming took off 1 base at V and 3 bases at J, with 15 bases between the two ends. For the CDR3, the DNA is TGTGCCAGCAGCTTAATGCCCCGGGATGAGAAAGAGACCCAGTACTTC. Its translation is CASSLMPRDEKETQYF.

As to this clone: Because the CDR3 is missing its conserved closing phenylalanine or tryptophan, this is likely a read error. It is unclear where the CDR3 begins or ends on the DNA, so no DNA is shown, and the CDR3 is as TCRdb lists it. V is TRBV10-3 and J is TRBJ1-5; TRBD1, the table's D call, was not compared with the DNA. The CDR3 is 13 residues long, counting both termini. Germline CDR1 and CDR2: ENHRY and SYGVKD. CDR3 sequence: CAISESVDRLSQL.

This chain uses TRBV7-9 with TRBJ2-4; 8 bases match TRBD1. Germline CDR1 reads SEHNR; CDR2 reads FQNEAQ (reference sequence). The CDR3 consists of 15 residues. Losses at the gene ends were 4 bases for V and 1 base for J; bases not matched to a gene: 3. Written as DNA, the CDR3 is TGTGCCAGCAGCTGGAGACAGGGGGCCAAAAACATTCAGTACTTC. This sequence encodes CASSWRQGAKNIQYF.

This chain uses TRBV3-1 (or the pseudogene TRBV3-2) with TRBJ2-7, with D maybe TRBD1 (5 bases). In germline, CDR1 is LGHDT, CDR2 YNNKEL (reference sequence). The CDR3 covers 13 residues. Trimming left V 7 bases short and J 3 bases short, with 13 bases between. CDR3 region: CASKTRQNYEQYV. CDR3 in DNA: TGTGCCAGCAAAACTCGACAGAACTACGAGCAGTACGTC.

Only a few counts were recorded for this clone. The genes are TRBV6-6 and TRBJ1-1; no clear D. The germline V and J ends were trimmed by 7 bases and 3 bases, with 12 bases remaining between them. Germline CDR1 MNHNY, CDR2 SVGAGI (reference sequence). This CDR3 has 13 residues. This CDR3 reads CASIRGKDTEAFF. The CDR3 DNA follows: TGTGCCAGCATACGGGGTAAGGACACTGAAGCTTTCTTT.